These 19 T cell receptor beta chains originate from one sample sequenced in a study of cytomegalovirus exposure and HLA in healthy donors. Both 60 Vbeta primers and 13 Jbeta primers went into the PCR. Only in-frame clones appear in the TCRdb table, and some are missing; sequencing was by immunoSEQ multiplex PCR. This table holds approximately 160,000 clones, 80% to 90% found once. The sample was PBMCs. The receptors here all came from a woman between 18 and 29 years old in good health and CMV-seronegative.

The chain couples TRBV30 to TRBJ1-3; D call uncertain. Trimming removed 7 bases at V and 0 bases at J, with 10 bases between. Looked up from germline, CDR1 is GTSNPN and CDR2 is SVGIG (reference sequence). CDR3 length: 13 amino acids. CDR3 region: CASKAGSGNTIYF. The CDR3 nucleotides are TGTGCCTCCAAGGCGGGCTCTGGAAACACCATATATTTT.

The rearrangement uses TRBV5-1 and TRBJ1-1; TRBD1 might be the D (6 bases). Germline V gene data show CDR1 as SGHRS and CDR2 as YFSETQ. CDR3 length: 11 residues. Trimming pared 4 bases from V and 11 bases from J, leaving 12 bases between. CDR3 loop: CASSGRTEAFF. CDR3 nucleotide sequence: TGCGCCAGCAGCGGCCGGACAGAGGCTTTCTTT.

This chain joins TRBV5-4 and TRBJ2-2, with D tentatively TRBD2 (5 bases). The CDR3 has 16 amino acids. Per germline, CDR1 SGHNT and CDR2 YYREEE (reference sequence). V dropped 9 bases and J dropped 3 bases, with 21 bases sitting between them. The CDR3 DNA follows: TGTGCCACCTACACAAGGGTAACTAGGGACACCGGGGAGCTGTTTTTT. It translates to CATYTRVTRDTGELFF.

The genes are TRBV6-5 and TRBJ2-4, with TRBD1 as a possible D gene (6 bases). Germline loops: CDR1 MNHEY, CDR2 SVGAGI. The CDR3 runs to 14 residues. V was cut by 4 bases and J by 0 bases, with 7 bases left in between. The CDR3 nucleotides are TGTGCCAGCAGTTCAGGGGTAGCCAAAAACATTCAGTACTTC. It yields the protein CASSSGVAKNIQYF.

This clone was counted between two and nine times. This sequence joins TRBV7-8 and TRBJ2-7, with 10 bases lining up with TRBD2. The CDR3 is made up of 15 amino acids. Germline CDR1 reads SGHVS; CDR2 reads FQNEAQ. V lost 5 bases to trimming and J lost 3 bases; unmatched junction nucleotides: 7. In DNA form, the CDR3 reads TGTGCCAGCAGCCCCCTAGCGGGAGTAATCTACGAGCAGTACTTC. Protein product: CASSPLAGVIYEQYF.

The chain couples TRBV25-1 to TRBJ1-2, with D perhaps matching TRBD1 (5 bases). Deletions cut 3 bases from V and 4 bases from J, with 12 bases between. This CDR3 contains 14 residues. Germline V gene lookup returns CDR1 MGHDK and CDR2 SYGVNS. The CDR3 sequence: CASSEGPTSYGYTF. CDR3 coding DNA: TGTGCCAGCAGTGAGGGGCCAACCTCCTATGGCTACACCTTC.

J is TRBJ2-2 and V is TRBV4-1; TRBD1 might be the D (6 bases). Trimming left V 4 bases short and J 2 bases short, with 14 bases between. Germline CDR1 reads MGHRA; CDR2 reads YSYEKL. The CDR3 spans 16 residues. CDR3 residues: CASSPWAGDNTGELFF. In DNA form, the CDR3 reads TGCGCCAGCAGCCCCTGGGCAGGGGATAACACCGGGGAGCTGTTTTTT.

The chain recombines TRBV5-3 with TRBJ2-1, with 11 bases lining up with TRBD2. TRBV5-3 is treated as an ORF (open reading frame) with a function not yet certain. CDR3 length: 16 amino acids. The J segment lost 5 bases and the V segment lost 2 bases, leaving 6 bases of the junction unmatched. In DNA, the CDR3 is TGTGCCAGAAGCTTTACTAGCGGGAGTGACGACAATGAGCAGTTCTTC. Residues: CARSFTSGSDDNEQFF.

The chain is built from TRBV10-3 and TRBJ2-2, with TRBD1 identical over 10 bases. CDR3 length: 15 residues. Germline loops: CDR1 ENHRY, CDR2 SYGVKD. V dropped 8 bases and J dropped 7; count of bases not matched to a gene: 10. This CDR3 is CAIATGGGSIGELFF. CDR3 nucleotide sequence: TGTGCCATCGCGACAGGGGGCGGAAGCATCGGGGAGCTGTTTTTT.

V gene TRBV5-8 combines with J gene TRBJ1-2; no definite D call. V lost 0 bases to trimming and J lost 8 bases, with 11 bases between them. Germline CDR1 is SGHTS and CDR2 is YDEGEE. This CDR3 spans 13 amino acids. Here the CDR3 DNA reads TGTGCCAGCAGCTTGGGGGAGGCCCGGGGCTACACCTTC. Translation gives CASSLGEARGYTF. The whole variable domain, filled in from reference TRBV5-8 and TRBJ1-2, reads EAGVTQSPTHLIKTRGQQATLRCSPISGHTSVYWYQQALGLGLQFLLWYDEGEERNRGNFPPRFSGRQFPNYSSELNVNALELEDSALYLCASSLGEARGYTFGSGTRLTVV.

The V and J genes are TRBV5-4 and TRBJ1-5, with D maybe TRBD1 (6 bases). CDR3 length: 15 residues. The germline V gene has CDR1 SGHNT and CDR2 YYREEE (reference sequence). V lost 1 base and J lost 5, with 13 bases in between. The CDR3 DNA reads TGTGCCAGCAGCTTGAGGGACAAACAGCATCAGCCCCAGCATTTT. Its translation is CASSLRDKQHQPQHF.

The rearrangement joins TRBV28 to TRBJ2-2; TRBD2 might be the D (6 bases). The CDR3 is 14 amino acids. The germline V gene encodes CDR1 MDHEN and CDR2 SYDVKM. V dropped 7 bases and J dropped 4 bases, with 13 bases sitting between them. The CDR3, as DNA: TGTGCCAGCATCCTTGCGGGGTCCACCGGGGAGCTGTTTTTT. The encoded protein is CASILAGSTGELFF.

The rearrangement uses TRBV12-2 and TRBJ2-7; TRBD1 reflects the table's D call only, with no check against the DNA. TRBV12-2 is shown as a pseudogene. The CDR3 length is 15 residues. CDR3 nucleotide sequence: TGTGCAAGTCGCACTGGGACAGGCCATACCTACGAGCAGTACTTC. Translating it yields CASRTGTGHTYEQYF.

The V gene is TRBV4-1, the J gene TRBJ2-1; D is uncertain. The germline gives CDR1 MGHRA, CDR2 YSYEKL. V was trimmed by 2 bases and J by 7 bases, leaving 12 bases between them. The CDR3 is made up of 14 amino acids. The chain's CDR3 is CASSQFSPGNEQFF. As DNA, the CDR3 is TGCGCCAGCAGCCAATTTTCCCCCGGGAATGAGCAGTTCTTC.

The chain has TRBV5-4 and TRBJ2-5; 14 bases match TRBD2. The DNA end is more similar to TRBJ2-7, so the J call may be wrong. Per germline, CDR1 SGHNT and CDR2 YYREEE (reference sequence). The CDR3 loop spans 16 amino acids. CDR3 protein: CASSRLAGGGRDEQYF. Here the CDR3 DNA reads TGTGCCAGCAGCAGACTAGCGGGAGGGGGCCGGGACGAGCAGTACTTC.

The J gene is TRBJ1-5, the V gene TRBV27; D not certain. V was clipped by 3 bases and J by 3 bases, with 3 bases between them. CDR1 and CDR2 (germline): MNHEY, SMNVEV (reference sequence). The CDR3 is 12 residues long. The CDR3 reads CASSFYNQPQHF. The CDR3 DNA reads as TGTGCCAGCAGTTTTTACAATCAGCCCCAGCATTTT.

The chain couples TRBV18 to TRBJ2-1; D ambiguous. Per the germline V gene, CDR1 is KGHSH and CDR2 is LQKENI. CDR3 length: 14 amino acids. V was clipped by 3 bases and J by 0 bases, with 6 bases between them. The CDR3 region has the DNA TGTGCCAGCTCACCCTTCAGCTCCTACAATGAGCAGTTCTTC. This encodes CASSPFSSYNEQFF.

The rearrangement links TRBV11-2 to TRBJ2-1; the D gene is possibly TRBD2 (5 bases). The CDR3 sequence is 12 residues long. Trimming shortened V by 5 bases and J by 4 bases, and 6 bases separated the two germline ends. Germline V gene lookup returns CDR1 SGHAT and CDR2 FQNNGV. This chain's CDR3 is CASSQRYNEQFF. The CDR3 DNA reads as TGTGCCAGCAGCCAGCGGTACAATGAGCAGTTCTTC. Full variable domain (remainder filled in from reference TRBV11-2 and TRBJ2-1): EAGVAQSPRYKIIEKRQSVAFWCNPISGHATLYWYQQILGQGPKLLIQFQNNGVVDDSQLPKDRFSAERLKGVDSTLKIQPAKLEDSAVYLCASSQRYNEQFFGPGTRLTVL.

V is TRBV7-8 and J is TRBJ1-5, with D possibly matching TRBD1 (5 bases). The CDR3 has 15 residues. V gave up 1 base and J gave up 1 base, with 8 bases separating them. Germline V CDR1 and CDR2: SGHVS, FQNEAQ. The CDR3 region has the DNA TGTGCCAGCAGCTTAGATGGGGGGAGCAATCAGCCCCAGCATTTT. Encoded protein: CASSLDGGSNQPQHF.